These 8 T cell receptor beta chains originate from one sample sequenced in a study of T-cell reconstitution after alpha-beta-depleted transplantation in children. Using unique molecular identifiers, the investigators prepared the TCRbeta library. TCRdb analysed the PCR reads with MiXCR anew, one entry per CDR3 protein. The sample yields about 180,000 distinct CDR3 sequences, approximately 12% seen once. The sequencing here drew on PBMCs, taken before TCRalphabeta/CD19-depleted stem cell transplant. These receptors were taken from a boy younger than 10 with acute myeloid leukemia, due to receive a stem cell transplant.

Ten or more counts support this clonotype. The CDR3 DNA follows: TGTGCTAGTGCCTCGGGGTACAATGAGCAGTTCTTC. This codes for CASASGYNEQFF. V is TRBV12-5 and J is TRBJ2-1; D is possibly TRBD2 (5 bases). Trimming left V 7 bases short and J 4 bases short, with 8 bases between. The length of the CDR3 is 12 residues. Germline CDR1 LGHNT, CDR2 FRNRAP.

This clonotype has ten or more counts. The chain employs TRBV20-1 and TRBJ2-1; 7 bases are shared with TRBD2. Germline loops: CDR1 DFQATT, CDR2 SNEGSKA (reference sequence). The CDR3 length is 16 residues. The V and J ends lost 3 bases and 4 bases, in that order; junction bases with no gene match: 12. CDR3 nucleotides: TGCAGTGCTAGTAGTACCACACTAGCGAAATACAATGAGCAGTTCTTC. Amino acids: CSASSTTLAKYNEQFF.

This chain uses TRBV7-6 with TRBJ2-1; 7 bases align to TRBD2. Germline loops: CDR1 SGHVS, CDR2 FNYEAQ. V gave up 3 bases and J gave up 6 bases; unmatched junction bases: 8. CDR3 length: 15 residues. The CDR3 loop reads CASSFASGQTNEQFF. CDR3 sequence (DNA): TGTGCCAGCAGCTTCGCTAGCGGCCAGACCAATGAGCAGTTCTTC. Complete variable domain (other parts from reference TRBV7-6 and TRBJ2-1): GAGVSQSPRYKVTKRGQDVALRCDPISGHVSLYWYRQALGQGPEFLTYFNYEAQQDKSGLPNDRFSAERPEGSISTLTIQRTEQRDSAMYRCASSFASGQTNEQFFGPGTRLTVL.

This clonotype was counted ten times or more. This sequence joins TRBV5-5 and TRBJ1-6, with D possibly being TRBD1 (6 bases). Between the trimmed V and J ends, which lost 0 bases and 7 bases, there was a span of 8 bases. This CDR3 spans 14 amino acids. The germline gives CDR1 SGHKS, CDR2 YYEKEE (reference sequence). CDR3 residues: CASSLERGNSPLHF. For the CDR3, the DNA is TGTGCCAGCAGCTTGGAAAGGGGGAATTCACCCCTCCACTTT.

This clonotype appeared many times. This chain joins TRBV7-2 and TRBJ2-7, with D unclear. The CDR3 is 13 amino acids. The V end was cut by 0 bases, the J end by 4 bases, with 7 bases between. Germline V lookup: CDR1 SGHTA, CDR2 FQGNSA. The CDR3 DNA sequence: TGTGCCAGCAGCTTAGCAGCATCGTACGAGCAGTACGTC. As protein: CASSLAASYEQYV.

The sample holds many counts of this clonotype. The chain links TRBV15 to TRBJ2-5; 9 nucleotides align to TRBD2. The germline V gene has CDR1 LNHNV and CDR2 YYDKDF (reference sequence). The CDR3 runs to 15 residues. After removal of 3 bases from V and 4 bases from J, the junction contained 6 bases not matched to a gene. DNA of the CDR3: TGTGCCACCAGCAGTAGCGGGGGAGAGGGAGAGACCCAGTACTTC. As protein: CATSSSGGEGETQYF. The full variable domain, rest sourced from reference TRBV15 and TRBJ2-5, is DAMVIQNPRYQVTQFGKPVTLSCSQTLNHNVMYWYQQKSSQAPKLLFHYYDKDFNNEADTPDNFQSRRPNTSFCFLDIRSPGLGDTAMYLCATSSSGGEGETQYFGPGTRLLVL.

This clonotype was counted ten times or more. This chain joins TRBV5-5 and TRBJ1-2; maybe TRBD1 (6 bases). Germline V lookup: CDR1 SGHKS, CDR2 YYEKEE (reference sequence). CDR3 length: 14 amino acids. Trimming left V 0 bases short and J 4 bases short, with 10 bases between. The CDR3 coding sequence is TGTGCCAGCAGCTTGGGACAGGCCATCTATGGCTACACCTTC. Its translation: CASSLGQAIYGYTF.

This clonotype has at least ten counts. The genes are TRBV7-3 and TRBJ2-1, with unresolved D. Germline assignment: CDR1 SGHTA and CDR2 FQGTGA. Trimming took 0 bases from V and 2 from J, leaving 8 bases between them. This CDR3 contains 15 residues. CDR3 amino acids: CASSLTTAPYNEQFF. The CDR3 DNA reads as TGTGCCAGCAGCTTAACAACGGCACCCTACAATGAGCAGTTCTTC.